These T cell receptor beta chains were read from a single sample in a study of glioma-infiltrating T cells after dendritic cell vaccination. Profiled with immunoSEQ multiplex PCR; TCRdb holds only in-frame clones, not every one. The sample shows 90,000 to 140,000 clones, about 90% of them seen only once. The sample here was blood, taken after dendritic cell vaccination. These receptors came from a human donor with glioblastoma. Each CDR3 is given with its conserved first and last residue. A D gene is named only where the DNA matches it firmly. Clone size is stated in some rows and not others, as once, few, many or a class when expanded.

v_call: TRBV25-1
d_call: TRBD1
j_call: TRBJ2-3
clone_size: once
cdr3_nt: TGTGCCAGCAGTGCCTCGGGCAGGGGGCATTCACCAGATACGCAGTATTTT
cdr3_aa: CASSASGRGHSPDTQYF

v_call: TRBV5-4
d_call: -
j_call: TRBJ1-2
clone_size: -
cdr3_nt: TGTGCCAGCAGCCCGAATGCGGGGGCTCGCGGCTACATCTTC
cdr3_aa: CASSPNAGARGYIF

v_call: TRBV10-3
d_call: TRBD1
j_call: TRBJ1-1
clone_size: -
cdr3_nt: TGTGCCATCAGTGGAGTGGGACAGGGGCGTGGAAGCACTGAAGCTTTCTTT
cdr3_aa: CAISGVGQGRGSTEAFF

v_call: TRBV7-8
d_call: TRBD1
j_call: TRBJ2-7
clone_size: -
cdr3_nt: TGTGCCAGCAGCTTAGCTCCCTCCGAGACAGGGGCCTACGAGCAGTACTTC
cdr3_aa: CASSLAPSETGAYEQYF

v_call: TRBV10-3
d_call: -
j_call: TRBJ1-2
clone_size: -
cdr3_nt: TGTGCCATCAGTGATACAGGAGTCTATGGCTACACCTTC
cdr3_aa: CAISDTGVYGYTF

v_call: TRBV29-1
d_call: TRBD1
j_call: TRBJ2-1
clone_size: once
cdr3_nt: TGCAGCGCCGACAGGGTAAATGAGCAGTTCTTC
cdr3_aa: CSADRVNEQFF

v_call: TRBV6-5
d_call: TRBD1
j_call: TRBJ1-2
clone_size: -
cdr3_nt: TGTGCCAGCAGCCCCCGGGACAGGGAGGGCTACACCTTC
cdr3_aa: CASSPRDREGYTF

v_call: TRBV5-1
d_call: TRBD2
j_call: TRBJ2-1
clone_size: -
cdr3_nt: TGCGCCAGCAGCTCGGGACTAGCTCTTGAGCAGTTCTTC
cdr3_aa: CASSSGLALEQFF

v_call: TRBV6-5
d_call: -
j_call: TRBJ1-5
clone_size: -
cdr3_nt: TGTGCCAGCAGTTACTCGTGGACACAGAATCAGCCCCAGCATTTT
cdr3_aa: CASSYSWTQNQPQHF

v_call: TRBV7-2
d_call: -
j_call: TRBJ2-2
clone_size: -
cdr3_nt: TGTGCCAGCAGCTTTTTTCGGGACACCGGGGAGCTGTTTTTT
cdr3_aa: CASSFFRDTGELFF

v_call: TRBV30
d_call: TRBD1
j_call: TRBJ1-2
clone_size: -
cdr3_nt: TGTGCCTGGAGTCCACAGGGGACTAACTATGGCTACACCTTC
cdr3_aa: CAWSPQGTNYGYTF

v_call: TRBV7-9
d_call: -
j_call: TRBJ1-5
clone_size: -
cdr3_nt: TGTGCCAGCAGCTTAGCGGACGGGAGAAAGGGGCCCCAGCATTTT
cdr3_aa: CASSLADGRKGPQHF

v_call: TRBV9
d_call: -
j_call: TRBJ2-7
clone_size: -
cdr3_nt: TGTGCCAGCAGCGCCTGGGCGGGACTCGGAAATGACGAGCAGTACTTC
cdr3_aa: CASSAWAGLGNDEQYF

v_call: TRBV2
d_call: -
j_call: TRBJ2-7
clone_size: -
cdr3_nt: TGTGCCAGCAGCGGGGACTTTGCCGCCTACGAGCAGTACTTC
cdr3_aa: CASSGDFAAYEQYF

v_call: TRBV5-1
d_call: -
j_call: TRBJ2-7
clone_size: -
cdr3_nt: TGCGCCAGCAGCCAAGTGGGGCCATTCTCCTACGAGCAGTACTTC
cdr3_aa: CASSQVGPFSYEQYF

v_call: TRBV5-5
d_call: TRBD1
j_call: TRBJ1-6
clone_size: once
cdr3_nt: TGTGCCAGCAGCTGGGGACAGACCTATAATTCACCCCTCCACTTT
cdr3_aa: CASSWGQTYNSPLHF

v_call: TRBV19
d_call: -
j_call: TRBJ2-7
clone_size: -
cdr3_nt: TGTGCCAGTAGTATAGGAGGACAGATCTACGAGCAGTACTTC
cdr3_aa: CASSIGGQIYEQYF

v_call: TRBV6-1
d_call: -
j_call: TRBJ1-2
clone_size: -
cdr3_nt: TGTGCCAGCAGCCGAACCAGGGGATCCTATGGCTACACCTTC
cdr3_aa: CASSRTRGSYGYTF

v_call: TRBV7-8
d_call: TRBD1
j_call: TRBJ1-2
clone_size: -
cdr3_nt: TGTGCCAGCAGCTTAGGGGACAGGGTCTATGGCTACACCTTC
cdr3_aa: CASSLGDRVYGYTF

v_call: TRBV6-1
d_call: TRBD1
j_call: TRBJ2-7
clone_size: -
cdr3_nt: TGTGCCAGCAGTGAAGGACAGGGGGGCGAGCAGTACTTC
cdr3_aa: CASSEGQGGEQYF

v_call: TRBV6-1
d_call: TRBD1
j_call: TRBJ1-4
clone_size: -
cdr3_nt: TGTGCCAGCAGTGAGGGGCTACAGGGGACTAATGAAAAACTGTTTTTT
cdr3_aa: CASSEGLQGTNEKLFF

v_call: TRBV4-1
d_call: TRBD2
j_call: TRBJ2-4
clone_size: -
cdr3_nt: TGCGCCAGCAGCCAACCTACTAGCGGGAGGGCCAAAAACATTCAGTACTTC
cdr3_aa: CASSQPTSGRAKNIQYF

v_call: TRBV4-1
d_call: TRBD1
j_call: TRBJ1-2
clone_size: -
cdr3_nt: TGCGCCAGCAGCCAATCGACAGGGGCCAGCTATGGCTACACCTTC
cdr3_aa: CASSQSTGASYGYTF

v_call: TRBV12-5
d_call: TRBD2
j_call: TRBJ2-1
clone_size: -
cdr3_nt: TGTGCTAGTGGTTTGTCACCTCCGGGGGGTGAGCAGTTCTTC
cdr3_aa: CASGLSPPGGEQFF

v_call: TRBV7-2
d_call: -
j_call: TRBJ2-5
clone_size: -
cdr3_nt: TGTGCCAGCAGCTCCTGGAGGGAGACCCAGTACTTC
cdr3_aa: CASSSWRETQYF

v_call: TRBV5-1
d_call: TRBD1
j_call: TRBJ2-7
clone_size: -
cdr3_nt: TGCGCCAGCAGCGACGGGACAGGGATCGACGAGCAGTACTTC
cdr3_aa: CASSDGTGIDEQYF

v_call: TRBV9
d_call: -
j_call: TRBJ2-1
clone_size: -
cdr3_nt: TGTGCCAGCAGCGTAGGAGGGAGGAGCTCCTACAATGAGCAGTTCTTC
cdr3_aa: CASSVGGRSSYNEQFF

v_call: TRBV11-2
d_call: -
j_call: TRBJ2-7
clone_size: -
cdr3_nt: TGTGCCAGCAGCTGGAGGGGCGGCGACGAGCAGTACTTC
cdr3_aa: CASSWRGGDEQYF

v_call: TRBV19
d_call: -
j_call: TRBJ1-1
clone_size: -
cdr3_nt: TGTGCCAGTAGTAAATGGAGAGAAGGAGAAGCTTTCTTT
cdr3_aa: CASSKWREGEAFF

v_call: TRBV11-3
d_call: TRBD2
j_call: TRBJ2-1
clone_size: -
cdr3_nt: TGTGCCAGCCATGGACTAGCGGGAGTCAAGAGCTCCTACAATGAGCAGTTCTTC
cdr3_aa: CASHGLAGVKSSYNEQFF

v_call: TRBV2
d_call: -
j_call: TRBJ2-2
clone_size: -
cdr3_nt: TGTGCCAGCGGACTACAGGAAAGGGGCGGGGAGCTGTTTTTT
cdr3_aa: CASGLQERGGELFF

v_call: TRBV30
d_call: -
j_call: TRBJ2-6
clone_size: -
cdr3_nt: TGTGCCTGGAGTGTAAATCGGGGGGCGGCTGGGGCCAACGTCCTGACTTTC
cdr3_aa: CAWSVNRGAAGANVLTF

v_call: TRBV6-1
d_call: -
j_call: TRBJ2-3
clone_size: -
cdr3_nt: TGTGCCAGCATAAGCGGGTGGGGAGATACGCAGTATTTT
cdr3_aa: CASISGWGDTQYF

v_call: TRBV6-1
d_call: -
j_call: TRBJ1-3
clone_size: -
cdr3_nt: TGTGCCAGCAGTGAAGTTGATCGCGGGAAAGCTGGAAACACCATATATTTT
cdr3_aa: CASSEVDRGKAGNTIYF

v_call: TRBV4-1
d_call: -
j_call: TRBJ2-1
clone_size: -
cdr3_nt: TGCGCCAGCAGCCAAGCGAAGACTAGGAATCCTGAGCAGTTCTTC
cdr3_aa: CASSQAKTRNPEQFF